Listed here are 21 T cell receptor beta chains from one sample, sequenced in a study of PD-L1 blockade in urothelial cancer. Sequenced by immunoSEQ multiplex PCR; TCRdb stores in-frame clones only, minus some. The profile covers about 43,000 clones, with 88% appearing a single time and 11% to 15% taken by the ten largest. Here the sequenced sample was PBMCs, taken around atezolizumab (anti-PD-L1) treatment. The receptors were sampled from a woman aged 55-70 years with urothelial cancer.

J is TRBJ2-3 and V is TRBV29-1, with D possibly being TRBD1 (5 bases). V lost 7 bases and J 6 bases, leaving 20 bases between the germline ends. CDR3 length: 14 residues. Per germline, CDR1 SQVTM and CDR2 ANQGSEA. CDR3 amino acids: CSGIPRATLDTQYF. The CDR3 bases are TGCAGCGGCATCCCCAGGGCCACGCTTGATACGCAGTATTTT.

The chain combines TRBV4-1 with TRBJ1-1; no definite D call. Trimming stripped 0 bases from V and 1 base from J, with 6 bases between. The CDR3 loop spans 14 amino acids. CDR1 and CDR2 from the germline V gene are MGHRA and YSYEKL. The CDR3 DNA is TGCGCCAGCAGCCAAGATAACAAGAACACTGAAGCTTTCTTT. Translating it yields CASSQDNKNTEAFF.

J is TRBJ2-1 and V is TRBV7-6; 12 bases align to TRBD2. The ends lost 1 base at V and 8 bases at J; junction bases unmatched: 9. The CDR3 spans 17 residues. Looked up from germline, CDR1 is SGHVS and CDR2 is FNYEAQ. The CDR3 nucleotides are TGTGCCAGCAGCTTAGGGACTAGCGGGGACGGGGGATATGAGCAGTTCTTC. This sequence encodes CASSLGTSGDGGYEQFF. The full variable domain, rest sourced from reference TRBV7-6 and TRBJ2-1, is GAGVSQSPRYKVTKRGQDVALRCDPISGHVSLYWYRQALGQGPEFLTYFNYEAQQDKSGLPNDRFSAERPEGSISTLTIQRTEQRDSAMYRCASSLGTSGDGGYEQFFGPGTRLTVL.

The rearrangement uses TRBV18 and TRBJ1-4; no clear D gene. In germline, CDR1 is KGHSH, CDR2 LQKENI. The V end was cut by 6 bases, the J end by 1 base, with 12 bases between. This CDR3 is 15 amino acids long. CDR3: CASSQPGGTNEKLFF. The DNA for the CDR3 is TGTGCCAGCTCTCAACCGGGAGGAACTAATGAAAAACTGTTTTTT.

The V call is TRBV28, the J call TRBJ2-3; 8 nucleotides agree with TRBD1. The V gene's germline CDR1 is MDHEN and CDR2 SYDVKM. The ends lost 7 bases at V and 2 bases at J; junction bases unmatched: 5. The CDR3 length is 14 residues. The CDR3 is CASKTGAFTDTQYF. The DNA of the CDR3 is TGTGCCAGCAAGACAGGGGCCTTCACAGATACGCAGTATTTT.

This chain joins TRBV6-5 and TRBJ1-2; the D is unclear. V gave up 5 bases and J gave up 5 bases, with 15 bases separating them. Germline lookup yields CDR1 MNHEY and CDR2 SVGAGI. The length of the CDR3 is 14 residues. The CDR3 reads CASSNGPSGYGYTF. The CDR3 DNA reads as TGTGCCAGCAGTAACGGGCCTAGCGGGTATGGCTACACCTTC.

The chain carries TRBV18 and TRBJ1-1; 8 bases match TRBD1. CDR3 length: 14 residues. V lost 3 bases to trimming and J lost 1 base; unmatched junction nucleotides: 1. CDR1 is KGHSH, CDR2 LQKENI, per germline. CDR3 sequence: CASSPTGANTEAFF. CDR3 in DNA: TGTGCCAGCTCACCGACAGGGGCGAACACTGAAGCTTTCTTT.

The chain uses TRBV9 and TRBJ2-1, with D unclear. V lost 0 bases, J lost 6 bases, and 10 bases lay in between. The length of the CDR3 is 14 residues. CDR1 and CDR2 (germline): SGDLS, YYNGEE. The CDR3 DNA follows: TGTGCCAGCAGCGTAGGCGCGGCTGGCAATGAGCAGTTCTTC. Translation gives CASSVGAAGNEQFF. The whole variable domain, remainder taken from reference TRBV9 and TRBJ2-1, is DSGVTQTPKHLITATGQRVTLRCSPRSGDLSVYWYQQSLDQGLQFLIQYYNGEERAKGNILERFSAQQFPDLHSELNLSSLELGDSALYFCASSVGAAGNEQFFGPGTRLTVL.

V usage is TRBV6-5 and J usage is TRBJ2-1; 11 bases are shared with TRBD1. The germline V gene encodes CDR1 MNHEY and CDR2 SVGAGI. The V and J ends lost 4 bases and 9 bases, in that order; junction bases with no gene match: 8. CDR3 length equals 15 residues. The CDR3 sequence is CASSFRTGGSGEQFF. Written as DNA, the CDR3 is TGTGCCAGCAGTTTTAGGACAGGGGGCTCGGGTGAGCAGTTCTTC.

The chain links TRBV7-9 to TRBJ2-1; possible D gene TRBD2, 6 bases. CDR1 is SEHNR and CDR2 is FQNEAQ in the germline V gene (reference sequence). There are 16 residues in the CDR3. V gave up 7 bases and J gave up 8 bases, with 24 bases separating them. CDR3 in amino acids: CASTAYSVPGGDEQFF. CDR3 DNA sequence: TGTGCCAGCACCGCATATAGCGTCCCCGGGGGTGATGAGCAGTTCTTC.

The chain is built from TRBV5-1 and TRBJ2-2, with D unclear. Looked up from germline, CDR1 is SGHRS and CDR2 is YFSETQ. V lost 2 bases and J 1 base, leaving 6 bases between the germline ends. CDR3 size: 14 residues. The CDR3 region has the DNA TGCGCCAGCAGCTTCAGACAGAACACCGGGGAGCTGTTTTTT. It translates to CASSFRQNTGELFF.

A few counts support this clone. The V gene is TRBV21-1, the J gene TRBJ1-5. TRBV21-1 is noted as a pseudogene. This CDR3 is 15 amino acids long. The CDR3 is CASSTQATEVQPQHF. CDR3 coding DNA: TGTGCCAGCAGCACTCAAGCCACTGAGGTTCAGCCCCAGCATTTT.

The chain couples TRBV5-1 to TRBJ2-1, with 9 bases fitting TRBD2. J gave up 0 bases and V 5 bases, and 3 bases lay outside the gene matches. The germline V gene has CDR1 SGHRS and CDR2 YFSETQ. The CDR3 spans 15 residues. The CDR3 protein is CASRASGVSYNEQFF. The DNA for the CDR3 is TGCGCCAGCAGGGCTAGCGGGGTCTCCTACAATGAGCAGTTCTTC. Using reference TRBV5-1 and TRBJ2-1 for the parts outside the CDR3, the full variable domain is KAGVTQTPRYLIKTRGQQVTLSCSPISGHRSVSWYQQTPGQGLQFLFEYFSETQRNKGNFPGRFSGRQFSNSRSEMNVSTLELGDSALYLCASRASGVSYNEQFFGPGTRLTVL.

CDR3 coding DNA: TGCGCCAGCAGCCCTACAGGCGACTCTGGAAACACCATATATTTT. Amino acids: CASSPTGDSGNTIYF. The V call is TRBV5-1, the J call TRBJ1-3; TRBD1 might be the D (5 bases). The CDR3 is 15 amino acids. The V gene lost 4 bases and the J gene lost 0 bases, with 11 bases spanning the gap. CDR1 is SGHRS and CDR2 is YFSETQ in the germline V gene.

This clone appeared a single time. The chain joins TRBV11-2 to TRBJ2-7, with 7 bases matching TRBD1. This CDR3 has 15 residues. V was clipped by 4 bases and J by 3 bases; unmatched bases: 9. Germline CDR1 SGHAT, CDR2 FQNNGV. The CDR3: CASSSKPTGIYEQYF. The CDR3 nucleotides read TGTGCCAGCAGCTCCAAACCGACAGGGATCTACGAGCAGTACTTC.

This clone is labeled as large. V and J are TRBV7-2 and TRBJ1-5, with D perhaps TRBD1 (6 bases). Trimming removed 1 base from V and 4 bases from J, with 11 bases in between. Germline loops: CDR1 SGHTA, CDR2 FQGNSA. The CDR3 is 15 residues long. CDR3 nucleotide sequence: TGTGCCAGCAGCTTAGAAGGGGGAGCGAATCAGCCCCAGCATTTT. This codes for CASSLEGGANQPQHF. Looking up the rest from reference TRBV7-2 and TRBJ1-5 gives the full variable domain: GAGVSQSPSNKVTEKGKDVELRCDPISGHTALYWYRQSLGQGLEFLIYFQGNSAPDKSGLPSDRFSAERTGGSVSTLTIQRTQQEDSAVYLCASSLEGGANQPQHFGDGTRLSIL.

In its sample, this clone ranks as medium-sized. The rearrangement links TRBV4-2 to TRBJ2-2; D uncertain. Germline V gene lookup returns CDR1 LGHNA and CDR2 YNFKEQ. The CDR3 covers 11 residues. V was cut by 6 bases and J by 11 bases, with 10 bases left in between. CDR3 DNA: TGTGCCAGCAGTTATGCAGGAGAGCTGTTTTTT. Translating it yields CASSYAGELFF.

In DNA, the CDR3 is TGCAGTGCTAGTCGGGACTTTCAGTACTTC. Translation: CSASRDFQYF. The V call is TRBV20-1, the J call TRBJ2-4, with a tentative D call TRBD2 (6 bases). The germline V gene encodes CDR1 DFQATT and CDR2 SNEGSKA (reference sequence). With 3 bases removed from V and 11 bases from J, the gap between germline ends came to 8 bases. CDR3 length: 10 residues.

This chain links TRBV4-3 with TRBJ1-4; tentative D call: TRBD1 (6 bases). This CDR3 is built from 15 residues. V was trimmed by 4 bases and J by 8 bases, leaving 17 bases between them. The germline V gene encodes CDR1 LGHNA and CDR2 YSLEER. This CDR3 is CASSPVDSSGEKLFF. The CDR3 DNA is TGCGCCAGCAGCCCCGTGGACAGCTCGGGGGAAAAACTGTTTTTT.

The rearrangement joins TRBV7-8 to TRBJ1-5, with TRBD1 identical over 7 bases. From germline, CDR1 is SGHVS and CDR2 FQNEAQ. This CDR3 spans 14 amino acids. The J segment lost 4 bases and the V segment lost 3 bases, leaving 3 bases of the junction unmatched. CDR3 nucleotide sequence: TGTGCCAGCAGCTTCGGGACAGATAATCAGCCCCAGCATTTT. Amino acid sequence: CASSFGTDNQPQHF.

The chain joins TRBV2 to TRBJ2-5; TRBD1 agrees at 12 bases. V lost 1 base, J lost 7 bases, and 7 bases stayed unmatched. The CDR3 contains 16 residues. In germline, CDR1 is SNHLY, CDR2 FYNNEI. CDR3 nucleotide sequence: TGTGCCAGCAGTGAAGTTGGGACAGGGGGCGCCGGGACCCAGTACTTC. It specifies CASSEVGTGGAGTQYF.